This T cell receptor (beta chain) is from a study of identical twins. Findings and limits, study-wide: Abundant cord blood beta clonotypes carried fewer insertions; memory repertoires showed none.

Template switching introduced a universal primer site, and the cDNA bore unique molecular identifiers. TCRdb ran MiXCR on the 5' RACE reads and lists one entry per CDR3 protein. The table lists 500,000 to 650,000 distinct CDR3 sequences, just over 7% of them singletons. Ten or more counts support this clonotype. Its antigen is undetermined. The sample was also linked to a second study, of yellow fever vaccine responses in identical twins.

Source material: PBMCs. This clonotype originated in a woman under 30 in good health.

The CDR3 DNA reads TGTGCCAGCAGTTTCGGGGGTTCCACTTATGGCTACACCTTC. Amino acid sequence: CASSFGGSTYGYTF. The chain joins TRBV12-3 or TRBV12-4 to TRBJ1-2, with D possibly TRBD1 on 5 matching bases. The V gene lost 3 bases and the J gene lost 5 bases, with 13 bases spanning the gap. The CDR3 is made up of 14 amino acids.